This T cell receptor beta chain comes out of a study of T cell responses to AZD1222 COVID-19 vaccine. Regarding the study as a whole: CD4 TCRs associated with vaccination spanned spike, dominating at 160-218 and 743-854. Close to half of all spike-specific TCRs reportedly target regions of the variants that are unmutated. The repertoires were collected only after the peak T cell response. Donors were largely white British and mainly female; clonal diversity was possibly underestimated.

With regard to this clone: The antigen is not known.

TCRdb keeps only in-frame clones here, not all; method: immunoSEQ multiplex PCR. Of 130,000 or so clones listed, roughly nine tenths are singletons. CDR3 length: 13 amino acids. The V end lost 7 bases, the J end lost 1 base, and 9 bases lay between the germline ends. Germline assignment: CDR1 KGHDR and CDR2 SFDVKD. The input for sequencing was peripheral blood, taken 28 days after the second dose of the MenACWY control vaccine. The clonotype originates from an adult who received the MenACWY meningococcal vaccine as a control. This chain links TRBV24-1 with TRBJ1-1, with D perhaps matching TRBD1 (5 bases). CDR3 nucleotides: TGTGCCACCAGGTCAACAGGGAACACTGAAGCTTTCTTT. Translating it yields CATRSTGNTEAFF.